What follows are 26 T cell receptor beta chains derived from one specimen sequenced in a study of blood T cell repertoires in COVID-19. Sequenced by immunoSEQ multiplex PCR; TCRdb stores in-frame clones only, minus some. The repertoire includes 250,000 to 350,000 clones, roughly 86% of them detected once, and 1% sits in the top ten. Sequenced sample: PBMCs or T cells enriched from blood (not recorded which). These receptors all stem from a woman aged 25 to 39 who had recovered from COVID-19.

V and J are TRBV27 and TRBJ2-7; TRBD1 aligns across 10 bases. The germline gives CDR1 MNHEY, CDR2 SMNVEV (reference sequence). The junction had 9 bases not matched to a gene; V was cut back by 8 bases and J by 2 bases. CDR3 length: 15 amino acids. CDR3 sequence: CASQPRDRGTYEQYF. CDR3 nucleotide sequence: TGTGCCAGCCAACCTCGGGACAGGGGAACCTACGAGCAGTACTTC.

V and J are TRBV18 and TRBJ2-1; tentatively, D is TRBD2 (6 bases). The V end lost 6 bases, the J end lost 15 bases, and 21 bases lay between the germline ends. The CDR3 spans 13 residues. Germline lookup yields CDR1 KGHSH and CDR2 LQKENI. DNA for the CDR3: TGTGCCAGCTCCACTTCGGGGGACCCGACGGGGTTCTTC. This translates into CASSTSGDPTGFF.

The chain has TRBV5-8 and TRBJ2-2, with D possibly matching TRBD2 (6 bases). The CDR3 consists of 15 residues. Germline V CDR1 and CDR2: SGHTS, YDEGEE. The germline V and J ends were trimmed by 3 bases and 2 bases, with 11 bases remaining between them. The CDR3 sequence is CASSSGTSNTGELFF. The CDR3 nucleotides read TGTGCCAGCAGCTCCGGGACTTCTAACACCGGGGAGCTGTTTTTT.

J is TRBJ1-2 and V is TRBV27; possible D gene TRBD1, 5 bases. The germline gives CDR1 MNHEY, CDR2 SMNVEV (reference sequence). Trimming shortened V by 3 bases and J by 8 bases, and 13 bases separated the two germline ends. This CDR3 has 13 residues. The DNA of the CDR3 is TGTGCCAGCAGTTTCGCCGGGGGTAACGGCTACACCTTC. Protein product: CASSFAGGNGYTF.

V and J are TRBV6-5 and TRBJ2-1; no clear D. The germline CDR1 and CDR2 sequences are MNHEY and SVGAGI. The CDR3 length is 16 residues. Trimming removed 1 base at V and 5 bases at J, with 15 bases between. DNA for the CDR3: TGTGCCAGCAGTTACTTTCTGAACAGTAGAAACAATGAGCAGTTCTTC. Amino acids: CASSYFLNSRNNEQFF.

CDR3 sequence reads: CASSAGAGRETQYF. The CDR3 DNA sequence: TGTGCCAGCAGCGCGGGGGCCGGGAGGGAGACCCAGTACTTC. The genes are TRBV7-2 and TRBJ2-5; D might be TRBD2 (7 bases). V was shortened by 5 bases and J by 5 bases, with 15 bases between the two germline ends. CDR1 is SGHTA and CDR2 is FQGNSA in the germline V gene. This CDR3 contains 14 residues.

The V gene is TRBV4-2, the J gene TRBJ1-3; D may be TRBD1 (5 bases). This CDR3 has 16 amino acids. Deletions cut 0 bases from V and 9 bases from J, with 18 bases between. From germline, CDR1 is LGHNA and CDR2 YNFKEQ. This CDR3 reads CASSQDKGFGGVTIYF. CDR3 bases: TGTGCCAGCAGCCAAGATAAGGGTTTCGGGGGGGTCACCATATATTTT.

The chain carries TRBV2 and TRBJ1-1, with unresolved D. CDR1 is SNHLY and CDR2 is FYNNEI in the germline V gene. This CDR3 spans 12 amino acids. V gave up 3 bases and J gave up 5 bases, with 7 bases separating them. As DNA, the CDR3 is TGTGCCAGCAGTGAGGGCAGGACTGAAGCTTTCTTT. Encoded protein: CASSEGRTEAFF.

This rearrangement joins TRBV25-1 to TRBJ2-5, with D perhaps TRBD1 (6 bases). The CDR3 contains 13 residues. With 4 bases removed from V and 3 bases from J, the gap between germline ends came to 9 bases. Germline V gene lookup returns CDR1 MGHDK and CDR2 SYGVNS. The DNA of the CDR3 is TGTGCCAGCAGTGTTGGGGACAAAGAGACCCAGTACTTC. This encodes CASSVGDKETQYF.

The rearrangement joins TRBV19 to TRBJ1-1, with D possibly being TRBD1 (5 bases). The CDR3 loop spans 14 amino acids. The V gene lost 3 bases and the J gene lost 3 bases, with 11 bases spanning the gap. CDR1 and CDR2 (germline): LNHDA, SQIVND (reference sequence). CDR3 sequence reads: CASSMFDSHTEAFF. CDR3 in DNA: TGTGCCAGTAGTATGTTCGACAGCCACACTGAAGCTTTCTTT.

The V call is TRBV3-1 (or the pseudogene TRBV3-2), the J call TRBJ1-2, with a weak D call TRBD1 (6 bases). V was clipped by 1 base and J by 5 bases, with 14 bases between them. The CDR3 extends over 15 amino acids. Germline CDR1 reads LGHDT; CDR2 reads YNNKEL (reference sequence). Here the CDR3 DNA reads TGTGCCAGCAGCCAAGTGGGGGCTGGTCGTTATGGCTACACCTTC. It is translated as CASSQVGAGRYGYTF.

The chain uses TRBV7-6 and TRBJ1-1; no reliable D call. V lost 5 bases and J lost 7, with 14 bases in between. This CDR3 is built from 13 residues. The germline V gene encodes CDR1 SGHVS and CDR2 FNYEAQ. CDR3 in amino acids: CASSRTELFEAFF. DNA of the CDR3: TGTGCCAGCAGCCGTACAGAACTTTTTGAAGCTTTCTTT.

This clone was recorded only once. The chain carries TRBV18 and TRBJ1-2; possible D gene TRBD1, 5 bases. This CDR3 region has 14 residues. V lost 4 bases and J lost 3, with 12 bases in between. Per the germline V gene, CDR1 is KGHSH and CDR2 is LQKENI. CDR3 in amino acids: CASSLKTDYYGYTF. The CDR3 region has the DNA TGTGCCAGCTCACTAAAGACAGACTACTATGGCTACACCTTC.

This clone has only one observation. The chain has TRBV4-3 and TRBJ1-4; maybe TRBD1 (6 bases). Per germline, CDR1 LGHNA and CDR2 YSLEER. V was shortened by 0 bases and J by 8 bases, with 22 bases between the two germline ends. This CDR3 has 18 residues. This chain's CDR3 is CASSQDGGGDGGQEKLFF. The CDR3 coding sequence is TGCGCCAGCAGCCAAGATGGAGGGGGAGACGGGGGGCAGGAAAAACTGTTTTTT.

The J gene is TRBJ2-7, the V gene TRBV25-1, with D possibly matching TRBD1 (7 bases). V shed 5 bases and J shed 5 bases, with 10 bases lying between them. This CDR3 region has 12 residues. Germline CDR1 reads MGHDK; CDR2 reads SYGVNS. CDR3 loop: CASSLRGDEQYF. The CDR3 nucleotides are TGTGCCAGCAGTCTCAGGGGGGACGAGCAGTACTTC.

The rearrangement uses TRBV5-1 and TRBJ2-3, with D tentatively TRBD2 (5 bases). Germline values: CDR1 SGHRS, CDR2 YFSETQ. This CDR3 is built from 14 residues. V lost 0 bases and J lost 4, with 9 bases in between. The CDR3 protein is CASSLASRPDTQYF. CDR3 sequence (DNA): TGCGCCAGCAGCTTGGCTAGCCGCCCAGATACGCAGTATTTT.

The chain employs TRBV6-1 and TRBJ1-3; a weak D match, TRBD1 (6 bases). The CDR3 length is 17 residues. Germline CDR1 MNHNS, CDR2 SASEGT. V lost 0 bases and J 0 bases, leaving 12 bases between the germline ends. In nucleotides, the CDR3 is TGTGCCAGCAGTGAAGCCGCATGGGGGCTCTCTGGAAACACCATATATTTT. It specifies CASSEAAWGLSGNTIYF.

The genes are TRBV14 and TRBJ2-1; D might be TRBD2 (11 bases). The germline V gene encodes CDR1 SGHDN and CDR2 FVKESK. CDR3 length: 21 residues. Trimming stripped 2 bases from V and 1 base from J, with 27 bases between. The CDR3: CASSQSRDRGTSGRSYNEQFF. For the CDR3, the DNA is TGTGCCAGCAGCCAATCTCGGGACAGGGGTACTAGCGGGAGATCCTACAATGAGCAGTTCTTC.

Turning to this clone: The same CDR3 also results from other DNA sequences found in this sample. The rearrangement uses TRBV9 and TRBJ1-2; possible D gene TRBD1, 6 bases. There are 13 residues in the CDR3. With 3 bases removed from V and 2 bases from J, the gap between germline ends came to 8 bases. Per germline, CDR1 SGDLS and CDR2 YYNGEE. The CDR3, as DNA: TGTGCCAGCAGCGCCCAGGGGAACTATGGCTACACCTTC. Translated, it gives CASSAQGNYGYTF. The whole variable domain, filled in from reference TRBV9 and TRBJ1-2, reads DSGVTQTPKHLITATGQRVTLRCSPRSGDLSVYWYQQSLDQGLQFLIQYYNGEERAKGNILERFSAQQFPDLHSELNLSSLELGDSALYFCASSAQGNYGYTFGSGTRLTVV.

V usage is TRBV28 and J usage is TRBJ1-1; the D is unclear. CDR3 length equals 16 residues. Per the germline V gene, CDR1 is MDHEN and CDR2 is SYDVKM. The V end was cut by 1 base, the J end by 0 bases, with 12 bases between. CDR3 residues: CASSLLSRVLNTEAFF. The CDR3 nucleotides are TGTGCCAGCAGTTTATTATCTCGGGTTCTGAACACTGAAGCTTTCTTT.

The CDR3 protein is CASSGAPGHPNTEAFF. The CDR3 nucleotides read TGTGCCAGCAGTGGAGCACCGGGACATCCGAACACTGAAGCTTTCTTT. J is TRBJ1-1 and V is TRBV2, with D tentatively TRBD1 (6 bases). The CDR3 is made up of 16 amino acids. V was clipped by 4 bases and J by 1 base, with 16 bases between them. Looked up from germline, CDR1 is SNHLY and CDR2 is FYNNEI.

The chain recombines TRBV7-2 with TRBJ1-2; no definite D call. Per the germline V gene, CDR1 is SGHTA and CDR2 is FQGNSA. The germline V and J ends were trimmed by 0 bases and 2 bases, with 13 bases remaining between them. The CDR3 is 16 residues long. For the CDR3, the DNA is TGTGCCAGCAGCTTAGCGGTTTCGAGAGCCAACTATGGCTACACCTTC. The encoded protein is CASSLAVSRANYGYTF.

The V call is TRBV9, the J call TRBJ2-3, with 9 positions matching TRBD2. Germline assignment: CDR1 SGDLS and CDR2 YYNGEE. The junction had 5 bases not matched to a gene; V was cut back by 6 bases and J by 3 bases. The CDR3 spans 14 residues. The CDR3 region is CASNLAGPTDTQYF. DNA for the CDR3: TGTGCCAGCAACCTAGCGGGACCAACAGATACGCAGTATTTT.

For the CDR3, the DNA is TGTGCCAGTTCCCGCGGACAGGGGGGGGAAGAGTACCAAGAGACCCAGTACTTC. Protein sequence: CASSRGQGGEEYQETQYF. V usage is TRBV19 and J usage is TRBJ2-5, with 10 bases fitting TRBD1. The CDR3 loop spans 18 amino acids. Germline values: CDR1 LNHDA, CDR2 SQIVND (reference sequence). The J segment lost 0 bases and the V segment lost 8 bases, leaving 15 bases of the junction unmatched.

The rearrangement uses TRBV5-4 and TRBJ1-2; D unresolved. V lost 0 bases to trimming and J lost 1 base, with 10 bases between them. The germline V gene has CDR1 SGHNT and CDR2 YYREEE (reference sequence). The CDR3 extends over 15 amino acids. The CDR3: CASSLGAPVNYGYTF. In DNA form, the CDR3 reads TGTGCCAGCAGCTTGGGGGCCCCTGTTAACTATGGCTACACCTTC.

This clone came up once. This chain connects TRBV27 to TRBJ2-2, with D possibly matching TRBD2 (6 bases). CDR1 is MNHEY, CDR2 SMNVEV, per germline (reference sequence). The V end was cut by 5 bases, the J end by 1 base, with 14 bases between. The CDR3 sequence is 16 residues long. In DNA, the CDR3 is TGTGCCAGCAGTCCCGGGGCGGGAAGGAACACCGGGGAGCTGTTTTTT. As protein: CASSPGAGRNTGELFF.